This T cell receptor (beta chain) was documented in a study of shared clonotypes between healthy human individuals. The study's findings and limits: Approximately 4.5% was the fraction of naive CD4 clonotypes found shared across a handful of donors. Generally, estimated richness proved larger in naive subsets than it did in memory subsets. Non-shared clonotypes displayed generation probabilities falling below those of clonotypes present in all four donors.

In regard to this clone: Its antigen remains unknown.

The repertoire was sequenced with immunoSEQ multiplex PCR; TCRdb's copy has only in-frame clones and lacks some. The sample shows approximately 1,000,000 clones, around three quarters of them seen only once. Germline lookup yields CDR1 SNHLY and CDR2 FYNNEI. The CDR3 contains 13 residues. V was trimmed by 3 bases and J by 8 bases, leaving 13 bases between them. The clonotype originates from a man aged 18 to 29 in good health. Some clones in this sample may be carry-over from other donors' samples. Sequencing input: memory CD4+ T cells from PBMCs. The sample's subset: CD45RA-negative fraction. This chain connects TRBV2 to TRBJ1-2; D is undetermined. Here the CDR3 DNA reads TGTGCCAGCAGTGATCAGACCCAACAGGGCTACACCTTC. Protein product: CASSDQTQQGYTF.